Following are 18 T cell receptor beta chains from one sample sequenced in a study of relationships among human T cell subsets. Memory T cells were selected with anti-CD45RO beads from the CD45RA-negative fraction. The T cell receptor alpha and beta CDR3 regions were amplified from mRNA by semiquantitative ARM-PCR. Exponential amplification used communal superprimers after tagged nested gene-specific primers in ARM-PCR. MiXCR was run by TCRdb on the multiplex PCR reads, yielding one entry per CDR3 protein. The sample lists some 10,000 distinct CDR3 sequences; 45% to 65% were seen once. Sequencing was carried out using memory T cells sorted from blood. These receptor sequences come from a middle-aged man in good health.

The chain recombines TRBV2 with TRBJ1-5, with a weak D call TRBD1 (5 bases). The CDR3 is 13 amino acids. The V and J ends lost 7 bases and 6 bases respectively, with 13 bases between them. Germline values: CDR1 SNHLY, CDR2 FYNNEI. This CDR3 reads CASTPGMGQPQHF. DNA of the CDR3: TGTGCCAGCACCCCAGGGATGGGTCAGCCCCAGCATTTT.

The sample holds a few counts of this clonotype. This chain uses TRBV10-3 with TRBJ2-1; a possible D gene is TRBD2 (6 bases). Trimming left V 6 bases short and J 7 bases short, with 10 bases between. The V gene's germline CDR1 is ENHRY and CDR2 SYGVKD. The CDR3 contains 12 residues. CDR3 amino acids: CAIRGTQNEQFF. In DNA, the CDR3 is TGTGCCATCAGAGGGACTCAGAATGAGCAGTTCTTC.

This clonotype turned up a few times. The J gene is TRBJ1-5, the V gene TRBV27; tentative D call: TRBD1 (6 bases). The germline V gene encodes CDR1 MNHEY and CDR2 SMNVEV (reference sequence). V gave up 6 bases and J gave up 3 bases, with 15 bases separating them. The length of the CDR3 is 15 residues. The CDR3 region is CASSHDRQHNQPQHF. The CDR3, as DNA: TGTGCCAGCAGCCACGACAGGCAACACAATCAGCCCCAGCATTTT.

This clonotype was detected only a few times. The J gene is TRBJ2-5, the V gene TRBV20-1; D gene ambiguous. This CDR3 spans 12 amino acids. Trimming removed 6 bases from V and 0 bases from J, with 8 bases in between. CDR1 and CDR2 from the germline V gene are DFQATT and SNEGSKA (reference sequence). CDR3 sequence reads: CSAWANQETQYF. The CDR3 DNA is TGCAGTGCCTGGGCTAACCAAGAGACCCAGTACTTC.

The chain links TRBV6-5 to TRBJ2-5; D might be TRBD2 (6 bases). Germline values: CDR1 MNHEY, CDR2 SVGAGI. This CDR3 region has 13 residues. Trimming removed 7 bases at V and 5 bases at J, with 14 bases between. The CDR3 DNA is TGTGCCAGCACACCCGGGGGTACGGAGACCCAGTACTTC. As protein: CASTPGGTETQYF.

CDR3 loop: CASSDRDRGSPLHF. CDR3 in DNA: TGTGCCAGCAGCGACCGGGACAGGGGTTCACCCCTCCACTTT. The V and J genes are TRBV5-6 and TRBJ1-6, with 10 bases matching TRBD1. The trim removed 4 bases at V and 9 bases at J, leaving 4 bases unmatched. The germline CDR1 and CDR2 sequences are SGHDT and YYEEEE. This CDR3 is 14 amino acids long.

CDR3 protein: CATSRAGGLYNEQFF. For the CDR3, the DNA is TGTGCCACCAGCAGAGCGGGGGGACTCTACAATGAGCAGTTCTTC. The chain has TRBV15 and TRBJ2-1, with 7 bases aligning to TRBD2. Per germline, CDR1 LNHNV and CDR2 YYDKDF (reference sequence). This CDR3 is 15 amino acids long. The junction had 3 bases not matched to a gene; V was cut back by 1 base and J by 3 bases.

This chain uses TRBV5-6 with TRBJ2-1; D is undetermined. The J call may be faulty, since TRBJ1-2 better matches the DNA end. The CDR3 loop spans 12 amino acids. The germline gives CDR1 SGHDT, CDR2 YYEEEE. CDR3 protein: CASSLLRTGYTF. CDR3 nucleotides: TGTGCCAGCAGCTTGCTGCGCACGGGCTACACCTTC.

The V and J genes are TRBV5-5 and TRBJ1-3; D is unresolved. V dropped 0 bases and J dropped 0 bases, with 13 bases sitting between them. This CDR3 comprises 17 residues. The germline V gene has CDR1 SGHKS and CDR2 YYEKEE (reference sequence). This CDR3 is CASSLAEGGASGNTIYF. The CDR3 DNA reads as TGTGCCAGCAGCTTGGCCGAGGGCGGAGCCTCTGGAAACACCATATATTTT.

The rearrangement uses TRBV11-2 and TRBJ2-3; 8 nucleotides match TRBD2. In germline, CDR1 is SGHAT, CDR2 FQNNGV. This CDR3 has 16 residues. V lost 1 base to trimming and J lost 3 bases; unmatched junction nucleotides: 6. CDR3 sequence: CASSLVAGSETDTQYF. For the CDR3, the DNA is TGTGCCAGCAGCTTAGTAGCGGGAAGTGAGACAGATACGCAGTATTTT. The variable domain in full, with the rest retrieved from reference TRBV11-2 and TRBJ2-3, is EAGVAQSPRYKIIEKRQSVAFWCNPISGHATLYWYQQILGQGPKLLIQFQNNGVVDDSQLPKDRFSAERLKGVDSTLKIQPAKLEDSAVYLCASSLVAGSETDTQYFGPGTRLTVL.

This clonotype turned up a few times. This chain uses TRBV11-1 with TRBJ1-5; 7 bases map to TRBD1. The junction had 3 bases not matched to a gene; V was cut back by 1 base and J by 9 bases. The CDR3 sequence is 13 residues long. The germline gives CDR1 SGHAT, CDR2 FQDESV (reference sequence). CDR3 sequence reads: CASSLGGGSPQHF. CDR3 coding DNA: TGTGCCAGCAGCTTAGGAGGGGGCTCGCCCCAGCATTTT.

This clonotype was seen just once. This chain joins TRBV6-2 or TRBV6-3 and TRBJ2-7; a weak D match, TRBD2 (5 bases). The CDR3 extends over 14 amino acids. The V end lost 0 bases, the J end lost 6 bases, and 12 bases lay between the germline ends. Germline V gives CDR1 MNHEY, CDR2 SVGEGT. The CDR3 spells CASSYSNLAAEQYF. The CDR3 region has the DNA TGTGCCAGCAGTTACTCGAACCTAGCCGCCGAGCAGTACTTC.

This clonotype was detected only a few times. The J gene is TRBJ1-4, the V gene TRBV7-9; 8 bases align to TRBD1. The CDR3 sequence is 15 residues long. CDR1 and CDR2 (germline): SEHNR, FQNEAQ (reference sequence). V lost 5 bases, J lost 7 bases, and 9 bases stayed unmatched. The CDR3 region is CASSPQQGVAEKLFF. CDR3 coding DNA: TGTGCCAGCAGCCCCCAACAGGGGGTTGCTGAAAAACTGTTTTTT.

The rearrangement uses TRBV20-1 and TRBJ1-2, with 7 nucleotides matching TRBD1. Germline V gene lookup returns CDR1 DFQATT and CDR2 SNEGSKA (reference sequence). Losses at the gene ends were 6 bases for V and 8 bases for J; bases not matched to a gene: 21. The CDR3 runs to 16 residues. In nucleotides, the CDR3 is TGCAGTGCCTTTCGACAGGGAAACAGGCTAACGGGGGGCTACACCTTC. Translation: CSAFRQGNRLTGGYTF.

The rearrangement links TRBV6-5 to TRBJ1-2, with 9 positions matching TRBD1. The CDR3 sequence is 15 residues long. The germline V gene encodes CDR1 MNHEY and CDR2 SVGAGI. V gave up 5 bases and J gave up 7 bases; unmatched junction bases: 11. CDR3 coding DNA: TGTGCCAGCAGTCAAGGTTTACAGGGGGCAAGTGGCTACACCTTC. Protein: CASSQGLQGASGYTF.

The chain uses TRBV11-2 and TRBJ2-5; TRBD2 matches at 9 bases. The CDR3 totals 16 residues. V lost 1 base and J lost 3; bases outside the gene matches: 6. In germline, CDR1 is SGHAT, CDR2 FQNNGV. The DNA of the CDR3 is TGTGCCAGCAGCTTAGGACGGCGGGGGGGCAAAGAGACCCAGTACTTC. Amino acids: CASSLGRRGGKETQYF.

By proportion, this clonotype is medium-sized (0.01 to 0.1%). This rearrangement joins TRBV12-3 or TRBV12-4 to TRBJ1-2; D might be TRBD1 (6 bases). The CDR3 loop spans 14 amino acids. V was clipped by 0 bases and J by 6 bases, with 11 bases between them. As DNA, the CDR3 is TGTGCCAGCAGTTTAGCTAGCAGGGGCCATGGCTACACCTTC. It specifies CASSLASRGHGYTF.

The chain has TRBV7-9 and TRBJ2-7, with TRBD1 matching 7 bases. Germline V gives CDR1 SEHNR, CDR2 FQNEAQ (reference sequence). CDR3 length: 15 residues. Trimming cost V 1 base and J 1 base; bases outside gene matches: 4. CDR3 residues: CASSLVGTASYEQYF. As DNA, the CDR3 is TGTGCCAGCAGCTTAGTCGGGACAGCGTCCTACGAGCAGTACTTC. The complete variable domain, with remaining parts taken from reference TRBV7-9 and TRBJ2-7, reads DTGVSQNPRHKITKRGQNVTFRCDPISEHNRLYWYRQTLGQGPEFLTYFQNEAQLEKSRLLSDRFSAERPKGSFSTLEIQRTEQGDSAMYLCASSLVGTASYEQYFGPGTRLTVT.